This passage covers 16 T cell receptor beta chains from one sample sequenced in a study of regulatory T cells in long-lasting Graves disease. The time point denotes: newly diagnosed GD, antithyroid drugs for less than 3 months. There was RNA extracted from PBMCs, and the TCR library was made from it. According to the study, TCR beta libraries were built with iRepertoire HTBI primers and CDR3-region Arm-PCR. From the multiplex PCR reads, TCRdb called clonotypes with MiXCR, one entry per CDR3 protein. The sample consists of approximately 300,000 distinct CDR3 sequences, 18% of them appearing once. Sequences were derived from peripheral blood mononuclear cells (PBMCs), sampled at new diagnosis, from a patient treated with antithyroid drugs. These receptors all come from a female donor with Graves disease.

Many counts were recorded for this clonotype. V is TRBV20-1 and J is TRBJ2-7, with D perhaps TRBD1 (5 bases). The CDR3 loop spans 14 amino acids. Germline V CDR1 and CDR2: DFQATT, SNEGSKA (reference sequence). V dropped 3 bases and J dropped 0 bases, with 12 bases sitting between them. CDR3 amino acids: CSASSRQSSYEQYF. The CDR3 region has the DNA TGCAGTGCTAGTTCGAGACAGAGCTCCTACGAGCAGTACTTC.

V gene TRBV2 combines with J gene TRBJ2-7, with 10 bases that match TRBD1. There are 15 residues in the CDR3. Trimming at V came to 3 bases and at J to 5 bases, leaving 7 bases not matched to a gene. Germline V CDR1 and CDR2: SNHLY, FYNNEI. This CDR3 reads CASSEGTGAWNEQYF. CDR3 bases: TGTGCCAGCAGTGAGGGGACAGGGGCATGGAACGAGCAGTACTTC.

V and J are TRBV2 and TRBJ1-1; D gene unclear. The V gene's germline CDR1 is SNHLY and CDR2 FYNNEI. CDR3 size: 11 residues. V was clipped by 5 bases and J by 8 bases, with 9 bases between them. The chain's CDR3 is CASSPAPEAFF. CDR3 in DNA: TGTGCCAGCAGTCCTGCTCCGGAAGCTTTCTTT.

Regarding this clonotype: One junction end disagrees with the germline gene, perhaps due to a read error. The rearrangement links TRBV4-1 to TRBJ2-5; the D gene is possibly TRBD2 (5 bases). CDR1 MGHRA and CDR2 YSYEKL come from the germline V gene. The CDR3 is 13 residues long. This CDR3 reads CASSQEDEAAEDF. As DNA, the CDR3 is TGCGCCAGCAGCCAAGAAGACGAAGCGGCCGAGGACTTC.

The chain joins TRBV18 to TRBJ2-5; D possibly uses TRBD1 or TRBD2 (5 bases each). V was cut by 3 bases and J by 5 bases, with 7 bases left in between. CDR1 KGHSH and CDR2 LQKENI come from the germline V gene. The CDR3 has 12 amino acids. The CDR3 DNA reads TGTGCCAGCTCACCCTGGGGGGAGACCCAGTACTTC. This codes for CASSPWGETQYF.

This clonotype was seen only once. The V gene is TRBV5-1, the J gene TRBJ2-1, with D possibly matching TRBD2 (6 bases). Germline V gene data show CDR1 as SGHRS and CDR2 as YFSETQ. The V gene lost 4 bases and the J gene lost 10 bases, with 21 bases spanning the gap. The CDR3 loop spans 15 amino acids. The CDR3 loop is CASSAGLSESGEQFF. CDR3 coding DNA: TGCGCCAGCAGCGCGGGACTGTCGGAGTCGGGGGAGCAGTTCTTC.

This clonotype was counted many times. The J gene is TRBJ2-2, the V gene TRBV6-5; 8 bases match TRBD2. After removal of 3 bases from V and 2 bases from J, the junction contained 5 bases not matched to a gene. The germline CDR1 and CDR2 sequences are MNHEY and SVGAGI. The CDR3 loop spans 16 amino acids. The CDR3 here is CASSYSGGYNTGELFF. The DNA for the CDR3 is TGTGCCAGCAGTTATTCGGGAGGGTACAACACCGGGGAGCTGTTTTTT.

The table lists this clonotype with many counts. The CDR3 loop reads CASSQDRARTEAFF. The DNA for the CDR3 is TGTGCCAGCAGCCAGGACAGGGCTCGAACTGAAGCTTTCTTT. The chain combines TRBV6-1 with TRBJ1-1; 8 positions match TRBD1. CDR3 length: 14 amino acids. Looked up from germline, CDR1 is MNHNS and CDR2 is SASEGT. Trimming at V came to 6 bases and at J to 5 bases, leaving 8 bases not matched to a gene.

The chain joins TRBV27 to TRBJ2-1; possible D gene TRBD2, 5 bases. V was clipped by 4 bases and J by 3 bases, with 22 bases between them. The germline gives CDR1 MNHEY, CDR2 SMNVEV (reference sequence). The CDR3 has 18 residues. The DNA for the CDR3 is TGTGCCAGCAGTTACCACGGTCTCGGGAAGGGCGGCTACAATGAGCAGTTCTTC. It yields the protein CASSYHGLGKGGYNEQFF.

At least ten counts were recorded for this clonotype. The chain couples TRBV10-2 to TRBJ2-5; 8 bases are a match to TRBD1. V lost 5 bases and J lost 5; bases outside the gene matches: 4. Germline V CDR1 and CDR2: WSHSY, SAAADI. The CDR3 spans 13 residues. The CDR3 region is CASSRQGLETQYF. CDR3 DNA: TGCGCCAGCAGTCGACAGGGGCTTGAGACCCAGTACTTC.

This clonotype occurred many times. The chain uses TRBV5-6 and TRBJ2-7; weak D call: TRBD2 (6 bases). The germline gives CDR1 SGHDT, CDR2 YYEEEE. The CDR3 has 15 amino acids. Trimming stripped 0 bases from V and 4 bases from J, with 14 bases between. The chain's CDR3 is CASSLGLTRRYEQYF. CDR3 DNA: TGTGCCAGCAGCTTGGGATTGACTAGGCGATACGAGCAGTACTTC. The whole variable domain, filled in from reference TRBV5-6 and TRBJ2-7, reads DAGVTQSPTHLIKTRGQQVTLRCSPKSGHDTVSWYQQALGQGPQFIFQYYEEEERQRGNFPDRFSGHQFPNYSSELNVNALLLGDSALYLCASSLGLTRRYEQYFGPGTRLTVT.

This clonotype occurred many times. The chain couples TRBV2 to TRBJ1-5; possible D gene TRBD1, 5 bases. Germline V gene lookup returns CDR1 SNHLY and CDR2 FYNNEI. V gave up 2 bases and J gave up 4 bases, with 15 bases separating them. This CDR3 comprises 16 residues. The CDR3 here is CASSESYAGGNQPQHF. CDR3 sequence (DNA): TGTGCCAGCAGTGAATCTTATGCTGGGGGTAATCAGCCCCAGCATTTT.

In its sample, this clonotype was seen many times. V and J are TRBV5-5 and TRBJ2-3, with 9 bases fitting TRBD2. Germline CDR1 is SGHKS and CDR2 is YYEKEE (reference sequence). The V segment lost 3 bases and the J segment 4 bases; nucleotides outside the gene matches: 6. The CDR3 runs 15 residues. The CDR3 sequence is CASSSTGTSSDTQYF. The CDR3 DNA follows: TGTGCCAGCAGCTCAACCGGGACTAGCTCAGATACGCAGTATTTT.

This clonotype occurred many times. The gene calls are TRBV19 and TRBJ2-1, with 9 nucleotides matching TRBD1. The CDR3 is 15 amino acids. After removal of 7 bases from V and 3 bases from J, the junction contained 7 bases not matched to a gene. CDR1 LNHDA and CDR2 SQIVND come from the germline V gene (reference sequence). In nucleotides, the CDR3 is TGTGCCAGTACCAAGGGACAGGGTCGCTACAATGAGCAGTTCTTC. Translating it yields CASTKGQGRYNEQFF.

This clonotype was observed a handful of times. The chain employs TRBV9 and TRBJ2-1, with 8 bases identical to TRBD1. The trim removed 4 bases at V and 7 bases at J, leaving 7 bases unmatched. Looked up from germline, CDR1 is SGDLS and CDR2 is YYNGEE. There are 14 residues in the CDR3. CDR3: CASSMGTGFNEQFF. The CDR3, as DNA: TGTGCCAGCAGCATGGGGACAGGTTTTAATGAGCAGTTCTTC.

DNA for the CDR3: TGTGCCAGCAGCGGCGCCGACACAAGCTCCTACAATGAGCAGTTCTTC. Translated, it gives CASSGADTSSYNEQFF. The rearrangement joins TRBV13 to TRBJ2-1; D is undetermined. Germline loops: CDR1 PRHDT, CDR2 FYEKMQ (reference sequence). The CDR3 loop spans 16 amino acids. V dropped 5 bases and J dropped 0 bases, with 14 bases sitting between them. The whole variable domain, remainder taken from reference TRBV13 and TRBJ2-1, is AAGVIQSPRHLIKEKRETATLKCYPIPRHDTVYWYQQGPGQDPQFLISFYEKMQSDKGSIPDRFSAQQFSDYHSELNMSSLELGDSALYFCASSGADTSSYNEQFFGPGTRLTVL.